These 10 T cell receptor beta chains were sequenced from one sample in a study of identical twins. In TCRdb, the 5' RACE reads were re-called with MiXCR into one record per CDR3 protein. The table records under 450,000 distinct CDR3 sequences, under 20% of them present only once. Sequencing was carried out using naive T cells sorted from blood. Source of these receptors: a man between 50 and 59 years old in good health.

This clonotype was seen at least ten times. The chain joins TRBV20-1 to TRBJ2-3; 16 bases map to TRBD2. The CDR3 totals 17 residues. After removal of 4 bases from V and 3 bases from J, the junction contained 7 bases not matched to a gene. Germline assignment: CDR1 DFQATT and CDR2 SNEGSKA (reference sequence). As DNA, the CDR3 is TGCAGTGCTAAAGGGACTAGCGGGAGGGCCGGAACAGATACGCAGTATTTT. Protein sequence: CSAKGTSGRAGTDTQYF.

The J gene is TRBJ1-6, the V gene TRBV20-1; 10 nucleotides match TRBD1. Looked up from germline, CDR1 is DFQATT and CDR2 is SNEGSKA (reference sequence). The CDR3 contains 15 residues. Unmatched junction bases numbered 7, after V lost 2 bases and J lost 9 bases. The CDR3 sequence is CSARPNGTGVSPLHF. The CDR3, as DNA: TGCAGTGCTAGACCGAACGGGACAGGGGTTTCACCCCTCCACTTT.

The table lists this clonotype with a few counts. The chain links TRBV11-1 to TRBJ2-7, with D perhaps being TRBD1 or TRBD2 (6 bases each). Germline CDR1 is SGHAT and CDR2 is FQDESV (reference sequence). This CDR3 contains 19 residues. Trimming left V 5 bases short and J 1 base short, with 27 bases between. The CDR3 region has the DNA TGTGCCAGCAGCCCCCCCCCCAGAGGGGGGACCTCAACGTCCTACGAGCAGTACTTC. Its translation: CASSPPPRGGTSTSYEQYF.

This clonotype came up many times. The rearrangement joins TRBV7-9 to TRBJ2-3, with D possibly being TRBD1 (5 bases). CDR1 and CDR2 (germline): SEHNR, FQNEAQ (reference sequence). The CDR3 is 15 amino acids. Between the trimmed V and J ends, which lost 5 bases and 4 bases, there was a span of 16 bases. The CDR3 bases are TGTGCCAGCAGCCCCCAAATCGCAGGGCCAGATACGCAGTATTTT. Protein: CASSPQIAGPDTQYF.

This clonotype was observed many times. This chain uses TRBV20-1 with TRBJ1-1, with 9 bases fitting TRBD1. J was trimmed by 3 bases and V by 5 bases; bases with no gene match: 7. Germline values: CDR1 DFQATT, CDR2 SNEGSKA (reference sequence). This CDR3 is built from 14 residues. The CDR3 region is CSAQTGGSDTEAFF. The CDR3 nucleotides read TGCAGTGCTCAGACAGGGGGATCGGACACTGAAGCTTTCTTT.

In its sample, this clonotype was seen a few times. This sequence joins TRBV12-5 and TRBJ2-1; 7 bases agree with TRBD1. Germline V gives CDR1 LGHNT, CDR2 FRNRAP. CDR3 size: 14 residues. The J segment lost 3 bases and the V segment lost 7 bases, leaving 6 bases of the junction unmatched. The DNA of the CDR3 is TGTGCTAGTGCCGGGGACAGTTACTACAATGAGCAGTTCTTC. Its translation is CASAGDSYYNEQFF.

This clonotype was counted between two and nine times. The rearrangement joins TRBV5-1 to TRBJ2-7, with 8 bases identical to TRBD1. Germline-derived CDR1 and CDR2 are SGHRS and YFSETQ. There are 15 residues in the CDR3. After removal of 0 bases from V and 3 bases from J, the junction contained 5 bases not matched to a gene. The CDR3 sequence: CASSLGPGTGYEQYF. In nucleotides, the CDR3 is TGCGCCAGCAGCTTGGGTCCCGGGACAGGCTACGAGCAGTACTTC.

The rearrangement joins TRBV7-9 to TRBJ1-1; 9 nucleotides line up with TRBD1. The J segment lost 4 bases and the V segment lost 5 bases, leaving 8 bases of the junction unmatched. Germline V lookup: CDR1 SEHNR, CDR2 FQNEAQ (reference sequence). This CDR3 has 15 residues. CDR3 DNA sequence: TGTGCCAGCAGCCCAAACAGGGGGCGCTTCACTGAAGCTTTCTTT. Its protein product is CASSPNRGRFTEAFF.

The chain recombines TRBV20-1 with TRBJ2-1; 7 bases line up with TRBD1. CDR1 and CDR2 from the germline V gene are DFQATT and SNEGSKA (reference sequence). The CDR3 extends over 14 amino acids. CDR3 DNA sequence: TGCAGCCATCGGAGAGGGGGCAGGGGGAATGAGCAGTTCTTC. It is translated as CSHRRGGRGNEQFF.

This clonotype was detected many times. The CDR3 DNA is TGTGCCAGCAGCGTAGATAGCGGCGAGCAGTACTTC. It encodes CASSVDSGEQYF. This chain uses TRBV9 with TRBJ2-7; TRBD2 might be the D (6 bases). The CDR3 length is 12 residues. Per the germline V gene, CDR1 is SGDLS and CDR2 is YYNGEE. The ends were cut back, 0 bases at V and 6 bases at J, with 7 bases in the middle.